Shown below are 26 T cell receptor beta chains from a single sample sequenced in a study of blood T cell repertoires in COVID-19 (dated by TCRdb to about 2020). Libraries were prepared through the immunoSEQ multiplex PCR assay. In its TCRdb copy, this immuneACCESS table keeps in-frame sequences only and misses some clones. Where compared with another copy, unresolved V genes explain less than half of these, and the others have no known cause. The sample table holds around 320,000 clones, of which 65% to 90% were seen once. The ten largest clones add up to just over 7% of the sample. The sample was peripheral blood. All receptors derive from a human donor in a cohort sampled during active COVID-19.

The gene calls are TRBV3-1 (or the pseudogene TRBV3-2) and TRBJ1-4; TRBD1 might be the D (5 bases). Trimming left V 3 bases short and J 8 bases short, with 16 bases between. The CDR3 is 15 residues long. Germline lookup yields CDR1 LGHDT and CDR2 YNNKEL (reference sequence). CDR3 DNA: TGTGCCAGCAGCCACCGGGACTTAGGAAGGGAAAAACTGTTTTTT. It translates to CASSHRDLGREKLFF.

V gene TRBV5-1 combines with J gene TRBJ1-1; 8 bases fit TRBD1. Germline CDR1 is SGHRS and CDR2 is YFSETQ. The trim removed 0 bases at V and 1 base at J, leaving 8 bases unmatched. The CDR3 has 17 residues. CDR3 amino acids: CASSLGFWDRTNTEAFF. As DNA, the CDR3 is TGCGCCAGCAGCTTGGGATTTTGGGACAGGACGAACACTGAAGCTTTCTTT.

This chain's CDR3 is CASRVTGDDTDTQYF. DNA for the CDR3: TGTGCCAGCAGAGTGACAGGGGATGACACAGATACGCAGTATTTT. This chain joins TRBV5-6 and TRBJ2-3; TRBD1 agrees at 8 bases. Losses at the gene ends were 5 bases for V and 2 bases for J; bases not matched to a gene: 7. The CDR3 spans 15 residues. CDR1 is SGHDT, CDR2 YYEEEE, per germline.

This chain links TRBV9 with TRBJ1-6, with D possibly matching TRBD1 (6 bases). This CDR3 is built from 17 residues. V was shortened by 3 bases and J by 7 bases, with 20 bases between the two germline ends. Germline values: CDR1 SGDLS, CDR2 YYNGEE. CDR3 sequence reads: CASSDTQPGTLNSPLHF. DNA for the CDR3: TGTGCCAGCAGCGATACACAGCCCGGGACACTGAATTCACCCCTCCACTTT.

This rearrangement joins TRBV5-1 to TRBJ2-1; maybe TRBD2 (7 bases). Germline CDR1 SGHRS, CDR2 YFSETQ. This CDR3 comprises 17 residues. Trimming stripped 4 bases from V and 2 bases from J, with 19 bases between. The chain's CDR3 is CASSRIGGHRAYNEQFF. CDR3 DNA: TGCGCCAGCAGCCGCATCGGGGGGCACAGGGCCTACAATGAGCAGTTCTTC.

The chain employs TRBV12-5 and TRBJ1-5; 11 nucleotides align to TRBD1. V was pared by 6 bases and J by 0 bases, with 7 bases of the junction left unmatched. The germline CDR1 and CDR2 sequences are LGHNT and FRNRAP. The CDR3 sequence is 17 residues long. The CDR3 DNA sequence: TGTGCTAGTGGCTCGGGACAGGGGGATAATAGCAATCAGCCCCAGCATTTT. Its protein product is CASGSGQGDNSNQPQHF.

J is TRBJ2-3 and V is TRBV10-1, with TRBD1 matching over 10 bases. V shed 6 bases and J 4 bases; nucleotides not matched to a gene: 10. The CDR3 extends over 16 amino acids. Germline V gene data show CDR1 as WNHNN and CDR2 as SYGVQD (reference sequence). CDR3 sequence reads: CASSPSGQGTADTQYF. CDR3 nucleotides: TGCGCCAGCAGCCCCTCGGGACAGGGGACGGCAGATACGCAGTATTTT.

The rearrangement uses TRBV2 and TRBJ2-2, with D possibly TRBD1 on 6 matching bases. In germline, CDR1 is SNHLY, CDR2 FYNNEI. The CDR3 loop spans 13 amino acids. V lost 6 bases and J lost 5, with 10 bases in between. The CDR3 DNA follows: TGTGCCAGCAGACCTACAGGGACCGGGGAGCTGTTTTTT. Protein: CASRPTGTGELFF.

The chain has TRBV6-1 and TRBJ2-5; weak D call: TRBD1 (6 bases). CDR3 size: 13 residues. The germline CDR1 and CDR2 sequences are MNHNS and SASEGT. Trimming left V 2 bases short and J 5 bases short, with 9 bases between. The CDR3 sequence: CASSETGSETQYF. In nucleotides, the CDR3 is TGTGCCAGCAGTGAAACAGGGTCGGAGACCCAGTACTTC.

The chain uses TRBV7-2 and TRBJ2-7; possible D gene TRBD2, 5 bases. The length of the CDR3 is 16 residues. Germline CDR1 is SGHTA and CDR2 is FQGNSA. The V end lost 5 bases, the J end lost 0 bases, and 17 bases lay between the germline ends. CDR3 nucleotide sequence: TGTGCCAGCAGCCCACCGCGGGCCTCGAGCTCCTACGAGCAGTACTTC. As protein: CASSPPRASSSYEQYF.

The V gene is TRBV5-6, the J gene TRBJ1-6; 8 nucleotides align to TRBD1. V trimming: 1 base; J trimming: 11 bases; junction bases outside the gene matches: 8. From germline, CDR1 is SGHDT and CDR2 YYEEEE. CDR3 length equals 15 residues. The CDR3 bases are TGTGCCAGCAGCTTGCGCGTACAGGGGGTGACACCCCTCCACTTT. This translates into CASSLRVQGVTPLHF.

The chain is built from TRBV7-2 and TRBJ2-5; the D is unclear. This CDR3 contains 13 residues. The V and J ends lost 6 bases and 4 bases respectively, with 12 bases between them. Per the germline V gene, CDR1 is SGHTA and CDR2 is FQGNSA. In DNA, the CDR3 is TGTGCCAGCAGTTCTGGGTCAGGAGAGACCCAGTACTTC. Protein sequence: CASSSGSGETQYF.

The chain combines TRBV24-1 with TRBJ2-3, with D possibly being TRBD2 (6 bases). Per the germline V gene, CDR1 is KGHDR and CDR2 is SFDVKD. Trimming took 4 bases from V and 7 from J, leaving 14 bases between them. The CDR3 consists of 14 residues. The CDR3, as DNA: TGTGCCACCAGTGAAGTCCCGGCGGGAAATACGCAGTATTTT. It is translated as CATSEVPAGNTQYF.

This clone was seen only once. The CDR3 DNA reads as TGTGCCTGGAGTGTCGAGTCATGGACCCAGTACTTC. Its protein is CAWSVESWTQYF. The chain has TRBV30 and TRBJ2-5; no clear D gene. The V end lost 0 bases, the J end lost 7 bases, and 9 bases lay between the germline ends. The germline V gene has CDR1 GTSNPN and CDR2 SVGIG (reference sequence). The CDR3 is 12 residues long.

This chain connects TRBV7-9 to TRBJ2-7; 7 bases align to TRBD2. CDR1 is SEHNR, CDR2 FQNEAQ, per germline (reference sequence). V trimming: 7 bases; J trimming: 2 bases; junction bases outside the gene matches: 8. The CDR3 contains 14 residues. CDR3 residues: CASTMGGNPYEQYF. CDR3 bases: TGTGCCAGCACCATGGGGGGGAACCCCTACGAGCAGTACTTC.

CDR3 residues: CASSVGHGVPGQMNTEAFF. CDR3 DNA sequence: TGTGCCAGCAGCGTAGGACATGGGGTACCGGGACAGATGAACACTGAAGCTTTCTTT. This chain uses TRBV9 with TRBJ1-1, with 7 bases fitting TRBD1. The ends lost 0 bases at V and 0 bases at J; junction bases unmatched: 14. The CDR3 is 19 amino acids. Germline CDR1 reads SGDLS; CDR2 reads YYNGEE.

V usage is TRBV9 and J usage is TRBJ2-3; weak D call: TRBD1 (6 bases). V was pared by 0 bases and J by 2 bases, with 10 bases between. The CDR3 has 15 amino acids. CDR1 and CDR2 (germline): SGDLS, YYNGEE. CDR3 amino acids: CASSVGDTSTDTQYF. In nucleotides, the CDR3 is TGTGCCAGCAGCGTAGGGGACACCTCCACAGATACGCAGTATTTT. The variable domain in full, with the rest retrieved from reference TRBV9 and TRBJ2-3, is DSGVTQTPKHLITATGQRVTLRCSPRSGDLSVYWYQQSLDQGLQFLIQYYNGEERAKGNILERFSAQQFPDLHSELNLSSLELGDSALYFCASSVGDTSTDTQYFGPGTRLTVL.

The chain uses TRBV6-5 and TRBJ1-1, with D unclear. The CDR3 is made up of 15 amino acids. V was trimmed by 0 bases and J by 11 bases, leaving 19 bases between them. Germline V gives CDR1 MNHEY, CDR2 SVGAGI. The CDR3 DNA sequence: TGTGCCAGCAGTTACTCGATCAATGCCGCTCGAGAGGCTTTCTTT. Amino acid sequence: CASSYSINAAREAFF.

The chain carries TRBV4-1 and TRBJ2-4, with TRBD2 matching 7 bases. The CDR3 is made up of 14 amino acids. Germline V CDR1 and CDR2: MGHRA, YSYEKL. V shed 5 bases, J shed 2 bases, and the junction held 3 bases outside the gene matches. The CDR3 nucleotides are TGCGCCAGCAGCTTGGGGGGGTCCAAAAACATTCAGTACTTC. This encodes CASSLGGSKNIQYF.

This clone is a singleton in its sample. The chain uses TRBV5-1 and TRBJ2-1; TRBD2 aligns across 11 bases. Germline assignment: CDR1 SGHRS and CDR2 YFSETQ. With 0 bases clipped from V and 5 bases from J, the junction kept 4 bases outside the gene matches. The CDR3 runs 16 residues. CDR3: CASSLGPSGGNNEQFF. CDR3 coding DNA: TGCGCCAGCAGCTTGGGCCCTAGCGGGGGGAACAATGAGCAGTTCTTC.

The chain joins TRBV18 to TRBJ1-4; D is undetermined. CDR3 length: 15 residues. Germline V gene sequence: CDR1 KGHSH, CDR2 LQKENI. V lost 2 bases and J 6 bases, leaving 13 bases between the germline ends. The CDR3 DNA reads TGTGCCAGCTCACCAACGGGGAATAGATATGAAAAACTGTTTTTT. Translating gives CASSPTGNRYEKLFF.

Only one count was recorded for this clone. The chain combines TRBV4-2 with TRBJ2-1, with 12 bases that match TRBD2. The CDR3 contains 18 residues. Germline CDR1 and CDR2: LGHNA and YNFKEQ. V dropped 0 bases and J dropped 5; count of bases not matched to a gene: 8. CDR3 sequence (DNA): TGTGCCAGCAGCCAAGATCGACTAGCGGGGGACTACAACAATGAGCAGTTCTTC. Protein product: CASSQDRLAGDYNNEQFF.

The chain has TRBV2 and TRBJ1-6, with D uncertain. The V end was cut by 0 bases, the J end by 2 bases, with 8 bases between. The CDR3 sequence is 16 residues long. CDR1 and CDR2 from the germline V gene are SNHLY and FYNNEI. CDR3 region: CASSEAPGTYNSPLHF. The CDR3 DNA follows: TGTGCCAGCAGTGAAGCACCGGGGACCTATAATTCACCCCTCCACTTT.

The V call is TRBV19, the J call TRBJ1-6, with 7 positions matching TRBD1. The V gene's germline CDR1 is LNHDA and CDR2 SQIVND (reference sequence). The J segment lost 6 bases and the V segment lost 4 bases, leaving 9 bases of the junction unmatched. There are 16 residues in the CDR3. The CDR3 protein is CASSKPRDRANSPLHF. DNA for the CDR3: TGTGCCAGTAGTAAGCCCCGGGACAGAGCTAATTCACCCCTCCACTTT.

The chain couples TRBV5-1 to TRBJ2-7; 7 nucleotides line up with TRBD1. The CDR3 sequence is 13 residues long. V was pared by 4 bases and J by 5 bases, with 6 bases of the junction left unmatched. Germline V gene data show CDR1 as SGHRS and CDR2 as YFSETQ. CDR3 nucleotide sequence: TGCGCCAGCAGCACCGACAGGGTCAACGAGCAGTACTTC. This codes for CASSTDRVNEQYF.

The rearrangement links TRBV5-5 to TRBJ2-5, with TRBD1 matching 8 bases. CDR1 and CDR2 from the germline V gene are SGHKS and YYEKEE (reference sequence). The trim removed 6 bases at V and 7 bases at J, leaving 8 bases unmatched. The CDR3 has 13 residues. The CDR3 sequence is CASIGTGSMTQYF. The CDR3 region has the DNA TGTGCCAGCATAGGGACAGGATCAATGACCCAGTACTTC.